This T cell receptor beta chain was retrieved from a study of cytomegalovirus exposure and HLA in healthy donors. Findings of the study overall: Rarity characterized most TCR sequences, yet some public TCRs appeared in many donors.

Amplification used 60 Vbeta primers and 13 Jbeta primers. Data came from immunoSEQ multiplex PCR; TCRdb stores just in-frame clones and leaves some out. Of 190,000 or so clones listed, about 80% are singletons. As to this clone: Its target is not known.

Germline loops: CDR1 MNHEY, CDR2 SVGAGI. V shed 6 bases and J 3 bases; nucleotides not matched to a gene: 8. The CDR3 contains 15 residues. The sample taken for sequencing was PBMCs. The receptor's source is a boy younger than 18 in good health and CMV-seronegative. The rearrangement links TRBV6-5 to TRBJ2-1; TRBD2 agrees at 7 bases. The CDR3 sequence is CASSLSGEDYNEQFF. The CDR3 DNA reads TGTGCCAGCAGCCTCAGCGGGGAGGACTACAATGAGCAGTTCTTC.